These T cell receptor beta chains were read from a single sample in a study of cytotoxic CD8 clonotypes in ibrutinib-treated CLL. Assay: immunoSEQ multiplex PCR; the TCRdb copy retains only in-frame clones and omits some. The sample has hundreds of thousands of clones; 60% to 75% are singletons. Here the sequenced sample was PBMCs, taken after 24 months of ibrutinib treatment. These receptors originate from a human donor with chronic lymphocytic leukemia. CDR3s include the opening cysteine and the closing phenylalanine or tryptophan. A D gene is named only where the DNA matches it firmly. Rows may omit the clone size; those that give it use once, few, many or a size class.

-	TRBV15	TRBJ2-3	-	CATSMWESTDTQYF	TGTGCCACCTCCATGTGGGAGAGCACAGATACGCAGTATTTT
-	TRBV4-3	TRBJ1-4	-	CASSRTALNEKLFF	TGCGCCAGCAGCCGGACAGCGCTTAATGAAAAACTGTTTTTT
-	TRBV15	TRBJ1-3	-	CATSRRGGSGNTIYF	TGTGCCACCAGCAGACGTGGGGGATCTGGAAACACCATATATTTT
few	TRBV7-2	TRBJ2-5	TRBD1	CASSPGQVLETQYF	TGTGCCAGCAGCCCAGGACAGGTCCTGGAGACCCAGTACTTC
-	TRBV27	TRBJ2-1	-	CASRPAGGTYNEQFF	TGTGCCAGCAGACCAGCGGGTGGGACCTACAATGAGCAGTTCTTC
-	TRBV27	TRBJ2-1	TRBD2	CASSFGTSAYNEQFF	TGTGCCAGCAGTTTCGGGACTAGCGCCTACAATGAGCAGTTCTTC
-	TRBV4-1	TRBJ2-5	TRBD1	CASSQKILGQGVETQYF	TGCGCCAGCAGCCAAAAAATCCTGGGGCAGGGGGTAGAGACCCAGTACTTC
-	TRBV7-2	TRBJ2-3	TRBD2	CARGLAGGSPDTQYF	TGTGCCAGAGGACTAGCGGGAGGATCCCCAGATACGCAGTATTTT
-	TRBV7-2	TRBJ1-4	-	CASSLVSGNEKLFF	TGTGCCAGCAGCTTAGTGTCGGGGAATGAAAAACTGTTTTTT
-	TRBV28	TRBJ2-3	-	CASSLFQTGTDTQYF	TGTGCCAGCAGTTTATTCCAGACAGGAACAGATACGCAGTATTTT
-	TRBV16	TRBJ1-2	-	CASSHARRIYGYTF	TGTGCCAGCAGCCACGCTCGGAGGATCTATGGCTACACCTTC
-	TRBV27	TRBJ1-3	-	CASSLYSTGNTIYF	TGTGCCAGCAGTTTATATTCCACTGGAAACACCATATATTTT
-	TRBV19	TRBJ2-5	TRBD1	CASSSSTGSETQYF	TGTGCCAGTAGTTCATCGACAGGGTCAGAGACCCAGTACTTC
-	TRBV19	TRBJ2-7	-	CASKESGPGSYEQYF	TGTGCCAGTAAAGAAAGCGGTCCCGGCTCCTACGAGCAGTACTTC
-	TRBV30	TRBJ1-1	-	CAWGPSPATEAFF	TGTGCCTGGGGACCCTCACCGGCCACTGAAGCTTTCTTT
-	TRBV28	TRBJ2-3	TRBD1	CASNVYQGTGGPTDTQYF	TGTGCCAGCAACGTGTACCAAGGGACAGGGGGCCCCACAGATACGCAGTATTTT
-	TRBV7-3	TRBJ2-1	-	CASSSPRTRNNEQFF	TGTGCCAGCAGCTCTCCCCGGACTCGTAACAATGAGCAGTTCTTC
few	TRBV5-5	TRBJ1-4	-	CASSLRPREKLFF	TGTGCCAGCAGCTTGAGGCCACGGGAAAAACTGTTTTTT
-	TRBV5-4	TRBJ2-7	TRBD1	CASSRGQASYEQYF	TGTGCCAGCAGCCGAGGACAGGCCTCCTACGAGCAGTACTTC
-	TRBV28	TRBJ2-1	-	CAIVGPYNEQFF	TGTGCCATAGTCGGCCCCTACAATGAGCAGTTCTTC
-	TRBV14	TRBJ2-7	TRBD1	CASRGTGLYYEQYF	TGTGCCAGCAGGGGGACAGGCCTCTACTACGAGCAGTACTTC
-	TRBV6-5	TRBJ2-7	TRBD1	CASSLSARQGTYEQYF	TGTGCCAGCAGTTTAAGCGCAAGACAGGGAACCTACGAGCAGTACTTC
-	TRBV7-2	TRBJ1-5	-	CASGDSSNQPQHF	TGTGCCAGCGGGGATTCGAGCAATCAGCCCCAGCATTTT
-	TRBV30	TRBJ1-5	-	CAWSVGSVRQPQHF	TGTGCCTGGAGTGTAGGTTCGGTCCGACAGCCCCAGCATTTT